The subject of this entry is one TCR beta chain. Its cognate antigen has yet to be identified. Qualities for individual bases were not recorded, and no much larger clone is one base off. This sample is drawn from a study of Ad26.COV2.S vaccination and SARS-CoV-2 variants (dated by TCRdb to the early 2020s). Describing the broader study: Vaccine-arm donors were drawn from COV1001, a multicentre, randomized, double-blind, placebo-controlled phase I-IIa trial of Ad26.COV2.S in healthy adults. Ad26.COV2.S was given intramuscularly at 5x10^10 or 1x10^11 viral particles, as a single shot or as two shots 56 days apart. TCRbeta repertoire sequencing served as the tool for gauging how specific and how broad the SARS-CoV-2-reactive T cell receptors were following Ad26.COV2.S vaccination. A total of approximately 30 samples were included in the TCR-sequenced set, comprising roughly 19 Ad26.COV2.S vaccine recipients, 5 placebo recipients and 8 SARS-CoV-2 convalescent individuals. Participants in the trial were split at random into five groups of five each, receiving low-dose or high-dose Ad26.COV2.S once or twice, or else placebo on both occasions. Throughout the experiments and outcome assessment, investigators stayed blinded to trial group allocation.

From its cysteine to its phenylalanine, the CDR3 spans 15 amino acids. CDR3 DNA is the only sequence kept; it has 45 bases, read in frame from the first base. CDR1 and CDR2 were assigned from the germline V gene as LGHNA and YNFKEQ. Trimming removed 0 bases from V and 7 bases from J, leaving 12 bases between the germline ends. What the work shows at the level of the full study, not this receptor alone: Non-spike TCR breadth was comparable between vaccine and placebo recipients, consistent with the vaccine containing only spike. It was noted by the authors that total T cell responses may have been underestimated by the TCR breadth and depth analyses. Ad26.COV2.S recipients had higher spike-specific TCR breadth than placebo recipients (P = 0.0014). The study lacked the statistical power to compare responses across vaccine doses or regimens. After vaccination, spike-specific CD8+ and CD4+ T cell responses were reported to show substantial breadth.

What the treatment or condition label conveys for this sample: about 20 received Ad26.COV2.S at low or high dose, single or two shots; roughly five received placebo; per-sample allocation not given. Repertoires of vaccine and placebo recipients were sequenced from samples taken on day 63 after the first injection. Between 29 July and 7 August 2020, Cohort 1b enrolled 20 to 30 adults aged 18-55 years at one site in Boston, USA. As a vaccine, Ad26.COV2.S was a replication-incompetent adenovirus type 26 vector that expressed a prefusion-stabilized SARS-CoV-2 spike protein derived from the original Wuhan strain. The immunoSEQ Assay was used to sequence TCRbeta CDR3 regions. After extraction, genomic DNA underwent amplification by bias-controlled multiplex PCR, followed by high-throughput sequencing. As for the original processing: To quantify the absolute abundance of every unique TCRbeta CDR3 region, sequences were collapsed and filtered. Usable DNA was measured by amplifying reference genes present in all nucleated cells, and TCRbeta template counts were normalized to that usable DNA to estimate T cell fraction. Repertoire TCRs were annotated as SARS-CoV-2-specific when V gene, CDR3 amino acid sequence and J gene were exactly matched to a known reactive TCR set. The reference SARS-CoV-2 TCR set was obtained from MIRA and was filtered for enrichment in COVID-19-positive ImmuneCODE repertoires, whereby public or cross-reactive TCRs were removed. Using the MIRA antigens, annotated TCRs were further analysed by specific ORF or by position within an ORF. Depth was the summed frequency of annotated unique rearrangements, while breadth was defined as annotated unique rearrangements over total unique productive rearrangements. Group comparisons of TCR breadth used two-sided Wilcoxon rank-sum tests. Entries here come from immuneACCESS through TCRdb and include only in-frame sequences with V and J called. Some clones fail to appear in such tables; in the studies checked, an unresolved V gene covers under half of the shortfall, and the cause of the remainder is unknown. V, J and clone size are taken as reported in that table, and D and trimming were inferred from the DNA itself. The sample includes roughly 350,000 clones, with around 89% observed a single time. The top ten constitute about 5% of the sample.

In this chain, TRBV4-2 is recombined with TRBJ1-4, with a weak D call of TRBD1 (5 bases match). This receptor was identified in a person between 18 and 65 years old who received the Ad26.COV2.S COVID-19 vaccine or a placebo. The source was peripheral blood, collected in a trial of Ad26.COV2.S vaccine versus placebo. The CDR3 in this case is CASSQDPGPSEKLFF. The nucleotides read TGTGCCAGCAGCCAAGATCCGGGACCCAGTGAAAAACTGTTTTTT.